This passage covers 30 T cell receptor beta chains from one sample sequenced in a study of PD-L1 blockade in urothelial cancer. TCRdb's copy holds only in-frame clones and misses some; the assay was immunoSEQ multiplex PCR. The data show tens of thousands of clones, 88% seen once. The time point here: peripheral blood 6 weeks after treatment start. The material sequenced was PBMCs, taken around atezolizumab (anti-PD-L1) treatment. The receptors here all came from a man in his sixties with urothelial cancer.

This clone is deemed medium-sized. This chain links TRBV5-6 with TRBJ2-7; no firm D call. CDR3 size: 12 residues. V dropped 2 bases and J dropped 6 bases, with 9 bases sitting between them. Per the germline V gene, CDR1 is SGHDT and CDR2 is YYEEEE. The CDR3 DNA follows: TGTGCCAGCAGCTTCCCGTTGAGCGAGCAGTACTTC. Its protein product is CASSFPLSEQYF.

The gene calls are TRBV4-1 and TRBJ2-2; 13 bases match TRBD2. CDR1 is MGHRA and CDR2 is YSYEKL in the germline V gene. Trimming removed 4 bases from V and 4 bases from J; junction bases left unmatched: 3. The CDR3 loop spans 16 amino acids. The CDR3: CASSPTSGRATGELFF. The CDR3 DNA sequence: TGCGCCAGCAGCCCTACTAGCGGGAGGGCCACCGGGGAGCTGTTTTTT.

The V call is TRBV7-6, the J call TRBJ1-3; TRBD1 might be the D (5 bases). V was clipped by 3 bases and J by 2 bases, with 11 bases between them. Germline CDR1 is SGHVS and CDR2 is FNYEAQ. The CDR3 covers 15 residues. The CDR3 is CASSLGQRPGNTIYF. As DNA, the CDR3 is TGTGCCAGCAGCTTGGGGCAACGGCCTGGAAACACCATATATTTT.

This clone was detected only once. The J gene is TRBJ1-4, the V gene TRBV6-1; 8 bases match TRBD1. The ends lost 6 bases at V and 7 bases at J; junction bases unmatched: 4. This CDR3 is built from 13 residues. From germline, CDR1 is MNHNS and CDR2 SASEGT. This CDR3 reads CASRLTGAEKLFF. The CDR3 nucleotides are TGTGCCAGCAGGTTGACAGGGGCTGAAAAACTGTTTTTT.

The CDR3 sequence: CASSPRGTSYEQYF. In DNA, the CDR3 is TGTGCCAGCAGCCCCCGCGGGACCTCCTACGAGCAGTACTTC. V and J are TRBV6-5 and TRBJ2-7, with D possibly TRBD2 on 6 matching bases. The CDR3 length is 14 residues. Per germline, CDR1 MNHEY and CDR2 SVGAGI. V lost 6 bases and J lost 0, with 12 bases in between.

The gene calls are TRBV10-3 and TRBJ1-6, with D possibly matching TRBD1 (5 bases). Germline V gene data show CDR1 as ENHRY and CDR2 as SYGVKD. The CDR3 totals 15 residues. The V and J ends lost 0 bases and 9 bases respectively, with 12 bases between them. DNA for the CDR3: TGTGCCATCAGTGAGTCGATAGGGGATGGTTCACCCCTCCACTTT. It encodes CAISESIGDGSPLHF.

This chain joins TRBV19 and TRBJ2-1, with 7 bases matching TRBD2. The CDR3 runs to 15 residues. V trimming: 1 base; J trimming: 1 base; junction bases outside the gene matches: 1. Per germline, CDR1 LNHDA and CDR2 SQIVND (reference sequence). The CDR3 is CASSIGGGSYNEQFF. DNA of the CDR3: TGTGCCAGTAGTATAGGGGGGGGGTCCTACAATGAGCAGTTCTTC.

This chain connects TRBV7-8 to TRBJ2-2, with 11 nucleotides matching TRBD2. CDR1 and CDR2 from the germline V gene are SGHVS and FQNEAQ. The CDR3 is 18 amino acids. V was pared by 5 bases and J by 5 bases, with 13 bases of the junction left unmatched. The CDR3 loop reads CASSVQLTSGGQTGELFF. In DNA form, the CDR3 reads TGTGCCAGCAGCGTACAACTTACTAGCGGGGGCCAAACCGGGGAGCTGTTTTTT.

This clone has more than one count but fewer than ten. One end of the junction fails to match germline, which may point to a read error. The V and J genes are TRBV5-6 and TRBJ2-7; D ambiguous. CDR1 and CDR2 (germline): SGHDT, YYEEEE. There are 12 residues in the CDR3. In DNA form, the CDR3 reads TGTGCCAGCAGCTTGAATTCCTTCGAGCAGTACTTC. Encoded protein: CASSLNSFEQYF.

The chain joins TRBV18 to TRBJ2-7, with 8 bases lining up with TRBD2. Germline values: CDR1 KGHSH, CDR2 LQKENI. This CDR3 is 15 amino acids long. V trimming: 4 bases; J trimming: 6 bases; junction bases outside the gene matches: 11. DNA of the CDR3: TGTGCCAGCTCACAACTAGCGGTCGGAGGGTCCGAGCAGTACTTC. It codes for CASSQLAVGGSEQYF.

The J gene is TRBJ2-7, the V gene TRBV27; 8 bases map to TRBD2. The trim removed 5 bases at V and 6 bases at J, leaving 12 bases unmatched. CDR3 size: 15 residues. The germline V gene has CDR1 MNHEY and CDR2 SMNVEV (reference sequence). The DNA of the CDR3 is TGTGCCAGCAGTCCACAGCGGGAGATCTCGGGCGAGCAGTACTTC. Residues: CASSPQREISGEQYF.

This clone was detected once. The chain combines TRBV19 with TRBJ2-1, with a tentative D call TRBD1 (6 bases). Germline loops: CDR1 LNHDA, CDR2 SQIVND (reference sequence). The V end was cut by 0 bases, the J end by 8 bases, with 20 bases between. The CDR3 covers 17 residues. The CDR3 sequence: CASSIDLWGRKEHEQFF. In DNA, the CDR3 is TGTGCCAGTAGTATAGATCTATGGGGGCGTAAGGAGCATGAGCAGTTCTTC.

This clone was counted a few times. Within the sample, other DNA sequences also encode this same CDR3. The rearrangement uses TRBV5-1 and TRBJ2-7; D perhaps matches TRBD2 (6 bases). Germline-derived CDR1 and CDR2 are SGHRS and YFSETQ. V lost 0 bases, J lost 2 bases, and 9 bases lay in between. This CDR3 spans 14 amino acids. The CDR3 reads CASSLEAGTYEQYF. The DNA for the CDR3 is TGCGCCAGCAGCTTGGAGGCGGGGACCTACGAGCAGTACTTC.

The chain has TRBV6-1 and TRBJ2-2; tentative D call: TRBD2 (5 bases). This CDR3 spans 15 amino acids. The ends were cut back, 4 bases at V and 8 bases at J, with 17 bases in the middle. Germline CDR1 is MNHNS and CDR2 is SASEGT. The CDR3 coding sequence is TGTGCCAGCAGTGCATTAGGAGCGTCGGGGGGGGAGCTGTTTTTT. Translation: CASSALGASGGELFF.

This clone was counted between two and nine times. The chain joins TRBV7-2 to TRBJ1-5; D remains unclear. The CDR3 length is 13 residues. Germline V gene data show CDR1 as SGHTA and CDR2 as FQGNSA. The V and J ends lost 5 bases and 3 bases respectively, with 8 bases between them. CDR3 in DNA: TGTGCCAGCAGCCTCAGAAACAATCAGCCCCAGCATTTT. It is translated as CASSLRNNQPQHF.

J is TRBJ2-3 and V is TRBV7-2; D ambiguous. Looked up from germline, CDR1 is SGHTA and CDR2 is FQGNSA. The CDR3 contains 15 residues. V lost 3 bases and J lost 0, with 10 bases in between. DNA for the CDR3: TGTGCCAGCAGCTTGTCCTTCGGGAGCACAGATACGCAGTATTTT. As protein: CASSLSFGSTDTQYF.

The count of this clone is one. CDR3 bases: TGTGCCAGCAGCTCCTTGGGAGGGGAGCAGTACTTC. This gives the protein CASSSLGGEQYF. This chain uses TRBV7-9 with TRBJ2-7; 7 bases align to TRBD2. V was pared by 4 bases and J by 7 bases, with 4 bases of the junction left unmatched. There are 12 residues in the CDR3. The germline V gene has CDR1 SEHNR and CDR2 FQNEAQ (reference sequence). The whole variable domain, remainder taken from reference TRBV7-9 and TRBJ2-7, is DTGVSQNPRHKITKRGQNVTFRCDPISEHNRLYWYRQTLGQGPEFLTYFQNEAQLEKSRLLSDRFSAERPKGSFSTLEIQRTEQGDSAMYLCASSSLGGEQYFGPGTRLTVT.

V usage is TRBV4-2 and J usage is TRBJ2-3; the D is unclear. This CDR3 region has 12 residues. Germline loops: CDR1 LGHNA, CDR2 YNFKEQ. The V gene lost 4 bases and the J gene lost 5 bases, with 7 bases spanning the gap. In nucleotides, the CDR3 is TGTGCCAGCAGCCCTCCGGGAGATACGCAGTATTTT. Amino acid sequence: CASSPPGDTQYF.

J is TRBJ1-1 and V is TRBV12-2; the table's D call, TRBD1, was not checked against the DNA. TRBV12-2 is an annotated pseudogene. CDR3 length: 18 amino acids. The CDR3 loop reads CASRSHEKGRGRATEAFF. The CDR3 DNA reads as TGTGCAAGTCGCTCCCATGAGAAGGGCAGGGGGCGAGCCACTGAAGCTTTCTTT.

J is TRBJ1-6 and V is TRBV5-5; D is perhaps TRBD1 (6 bases). Germline loops: CDR1 SGHKS, CDR2 YYEKEE (reference sequence). Between the trimmed V and J ends, which lost 2 bases and 6 bases, there was a span of 9 bases. The CDR3 has 14 residues. The CDR3 sequence: CASSFIGGNSPLHF. The CDR3 DNA follows: TGTGCCAGCAGCTTTATAGGGGGTAATTCACCCCTCCACTTT. Using reference TRBV5-5 and TRBJ1-6 for the parts outside the CDR3, the full variable domain is DAGVTQSPTHLIKTRGQQVTLRCSPISGHKSVSWYQQVLGQGPQFIFQYYEKEERGRGNFPDRFSARQFPNYSSELNVNALLLGDSALYLCASSFIGGNSPLHFGNGTRLTVT.

V usage is TRBV30 and J usage is TRBJ2-6, with D hard to call. Germline CDR1 and CDR2: GTSNPN and SVGIG (reference sequence). Trimming left V 2 bases short and J 2 bases short, with 13 bases between. This CDR3 has 16 amino acids. As DNA, the CDR3 is TGTGCCTGGAGTCCACGACTGTTTCCTGGGGCCAACGTCCTGACTTTC. Protein sequence: CAWSPRLFPGANVLTF.

This clone turned up a few times. The genes are TRBV29-1 and TRBJ1-2; 9 nucleotides match TRBD1. V gave up 3 bases and J gave up 6 bases; unmatched junction bases: 8. This CDR3 comprises 14 residues. Germline-derived CDR1 and CDR2 are SQVTM and ANQGSEA. Written as DNA, the CDR3 is TGCAGCGTTGACCCGGACAGGGGTATCCATGGCTACACCTTC. Translating it yields CSVDPDRGIHGYTF.

This clone has a handful of counts. The chain employs TRBV2 and TRBJ2-7, with D maybe TRBD2 (6 bases). The V end was cut by 7 bases, the J end by 6 bases, with 16 bases between. Germline V gives CDR1 SNHLY, CDR2 FYNNEI. This CDR3 region has 13 residues. The CDR3: CASIPAGLREQYF. The CDR3 nucleotides are TGTGCCAGCATTCCGGCGGGGCTTCGCGAGCAGTACTTC.

The rearrangement joins TRBV5-6 to TRBJ2-3, with a tentative D call TRBD1 (6 bases). Germline assignment: CDR1 SGHDT and CDR2 YYEEEE. This CDR3 spans 13 amino acids. V shed 0 bases and J shed 4 bases, with 6 bases lying between them. The CDR3: CASSLEGADTQYF. The CDR3 DNA reads as TGTGCCAGCAGCTTGGAGGGGGCAGATACGCAGTATTTT.

This rearrangement joins TRBV7-8 to TRBJ2-5; TRBD2 aligns across 7 bases. The CDR3 consists of 10 residues. Looked up from germline, CDR1 is SGHVS and CDR2 is FQNEAQ. CDR3 in DNA: TGTGCTGCGGGGGAAGAGACCCAGTACTTC. Its translation is CAAGEETQYF.

V and J are TRBV29-1 and TRBJ1-1; D might be TRBD1 (5 bases). Germline CDR1 SQVTM, CDR2 ANQGSEA. V lost 7 bases and J 5 bases, leaving 23 bases between the germline ends. The CDR3 is made up of 15 amino acids. Here the CDR3 reads CSAIRQGLPGTEAFF. For the CDR3, the DNA is TGCAGCGCTATAAGGCAGGGACTACCCGGGACTGAAGCTTTCTTT.

The chain uses TRBV5-6 and TRBJ2-1, with D maybe TRBD2 (6 bases). From germline, CDR1 is SGHDT and CDR2 YYEEEE. The CDR3 is made up of 16 amino acids. V was trimmed by 3 bases and J by 1 base, leaving 14 bases between them. In DNA, the CDR3 is TGTGCCAGCAGCTCTTGGGGACTTGCATCCTACAATGAGCAGTTCTTC. It translates to CASSSWGLASYNEQFF.

The chain is built from TRBV5-1 and TRBJ2-3, with D unresolved. V lost 4 bases and J lost 0, with 6 bases in between. The CDR3 sequence is 13 residues long. In germline, CDR1 is SGHRS, CDR2 YFSETQ. This chain's CDR3 is CASSVISTDTQYF. The CDR3, as DNA: TGCGCCAGCAGCGTCATTAGCACAGATACGCAGTATTTT. Based on the CDR3 plus reference TRBV5-1 and TRBJ2-3, the full variable domain is KAGVTQTPRYLIKTRGQQVTLSCSPISGHRSVSWYQQTPGQGLQFLFEYFSETQRNKGNFPGRFSGRQFSNSRSEMNVSTLELGDSALYLCASSVISTDTQYFGPGTRLTVL.

V is TRBV23-1 and J is TRBJ1-3; TRBD1 agrees at 9 bases. TRBV23-1 is marked as an open reading frame, function uncertain. The trim removed 2 bases at V and 0 bases at J, leaving 2 bases unmatched. The CDR3 runs to 16 residues. CDR3 region: CASSQHRGPSGNTIYF. The CDR3 DNA reads as TGCGCCAGCAGTCAACACAGGGGGCCCTCTGGAAACACCATATATTTT.

The CDR3 here is CASRPPGGFTDTQYF. Here the CDR3 DNA reads TGTGCCAGCAGACCCCCTGGCGGATTCACAGATACGCAGTATTTT. This rearrangement joins TRBV7-9 to TRBJ2-3; D unclear. Looked up from germline, CDR1 is SEHNR and CDR2 is FQNEAQ (reference sequence). The V gene lost 6 bases and the J gene lost 2 bases, with 15 bases spanning the gap. The CDR3 contains 15 residues.